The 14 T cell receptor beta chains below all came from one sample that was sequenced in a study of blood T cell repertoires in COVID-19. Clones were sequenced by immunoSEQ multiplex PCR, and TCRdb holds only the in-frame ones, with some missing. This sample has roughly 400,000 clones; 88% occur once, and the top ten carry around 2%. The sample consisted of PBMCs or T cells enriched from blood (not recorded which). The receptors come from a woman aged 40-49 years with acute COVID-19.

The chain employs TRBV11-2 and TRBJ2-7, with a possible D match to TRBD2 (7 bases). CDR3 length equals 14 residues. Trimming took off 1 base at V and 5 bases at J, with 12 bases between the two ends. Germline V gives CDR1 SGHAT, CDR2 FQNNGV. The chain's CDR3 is CASSLVRGGHEQYF. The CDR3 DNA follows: TGTGCCAGCAGCTTAGTCCGCGGGGGCCACGAGCAGTACTTC.

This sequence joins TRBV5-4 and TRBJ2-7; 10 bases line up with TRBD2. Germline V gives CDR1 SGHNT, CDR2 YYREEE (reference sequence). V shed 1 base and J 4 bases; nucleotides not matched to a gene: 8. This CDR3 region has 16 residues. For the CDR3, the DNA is TGTGCCAGCAGCTTGTTGGCTAGCGGGGGTTTGTACGAGCAGTACTTC. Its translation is CASSLLASGGLYEQYF.

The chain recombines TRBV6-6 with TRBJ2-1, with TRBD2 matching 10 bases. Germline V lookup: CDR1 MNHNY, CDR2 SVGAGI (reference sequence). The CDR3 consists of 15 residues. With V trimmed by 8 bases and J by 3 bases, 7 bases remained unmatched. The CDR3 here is CASSGLAGVYNEQFF. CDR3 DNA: TGTGCCAGCTCAGGGCTAGCGGGGGTCTACAATGAGCAGTTCTTC.

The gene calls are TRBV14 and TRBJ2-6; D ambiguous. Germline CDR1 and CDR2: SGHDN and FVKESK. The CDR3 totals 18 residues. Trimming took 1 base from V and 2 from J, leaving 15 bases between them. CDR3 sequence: CASSQGYFGLAGANVLTF. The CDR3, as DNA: TGTGCCAGCAGCCAAGGCTACTTCGGGTTGGCTGGGGCCAACGTCCTGACTTTC.

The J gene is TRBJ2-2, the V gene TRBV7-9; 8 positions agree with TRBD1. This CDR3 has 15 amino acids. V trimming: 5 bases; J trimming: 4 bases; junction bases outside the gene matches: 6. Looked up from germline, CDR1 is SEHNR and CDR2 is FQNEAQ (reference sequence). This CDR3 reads CASSTDRGFTGELFF. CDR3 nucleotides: TGTGCCAGCAGCACCGACAGGGGATTCACCGGGGAGCTGTTTTTT. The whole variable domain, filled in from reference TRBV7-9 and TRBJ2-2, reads DTGVSQNPRHKITKRGQNVTFRCDPISEHNRLYWYRQTLGQGPEFLTYFQNEAQLEKSRLLSDRFSAERPKGSFSTLEIQRTEQGDSAMYLCASSTDRGFTGELFFGEGSRLTVL.

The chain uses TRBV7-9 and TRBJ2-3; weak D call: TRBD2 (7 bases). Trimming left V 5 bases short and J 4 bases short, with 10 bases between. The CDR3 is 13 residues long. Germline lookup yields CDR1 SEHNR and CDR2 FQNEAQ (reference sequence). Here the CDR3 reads CASSLGGPDTQYF. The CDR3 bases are TGTGCCAGCAGCCTCGGGGGGCCAGATACGCAGTATTTT.

The CDR3 here is CASSLHRSNYGYTF. In nucleotides, the CDR3 is TGTGCCAGCAGTTTACACAGATCTAACTATGGCTACACCTTC. This rearrangement joins TRBV27 to TRBJ1-2, with D uncertain. CDR1 is MNHEY, CDR2 SMNVEV, per germline (reference sequence). V was pared by 2 bases and J by 0 bases, with 7 bases between. The CDR3 consists of 14 residues.

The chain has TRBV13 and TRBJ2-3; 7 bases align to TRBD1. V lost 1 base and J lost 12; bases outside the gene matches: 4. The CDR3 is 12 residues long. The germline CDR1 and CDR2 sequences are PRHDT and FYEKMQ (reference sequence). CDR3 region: CASSLDRGPQYF. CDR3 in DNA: TGTGCCAGCAGCTTAGACAGGGGTCCCCAGTATTTT.

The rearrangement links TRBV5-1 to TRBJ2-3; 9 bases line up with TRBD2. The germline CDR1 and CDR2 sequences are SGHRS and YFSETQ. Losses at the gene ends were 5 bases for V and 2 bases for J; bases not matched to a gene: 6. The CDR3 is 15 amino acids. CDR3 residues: CASRGTSLYTDTQYF. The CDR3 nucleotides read TGCGCCAGCAGAGGGACTAGCCTATACACAGATACGCAGTATTTT.

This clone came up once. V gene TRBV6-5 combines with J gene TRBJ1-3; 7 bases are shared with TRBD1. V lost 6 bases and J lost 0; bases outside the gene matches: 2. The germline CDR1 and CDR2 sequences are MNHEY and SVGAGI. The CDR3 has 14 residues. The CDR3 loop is CASRQGSSGNTIYF. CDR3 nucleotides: TGTGCCAGCAGACAGGGGTCCTCTGGAAACACCATATATTTT.

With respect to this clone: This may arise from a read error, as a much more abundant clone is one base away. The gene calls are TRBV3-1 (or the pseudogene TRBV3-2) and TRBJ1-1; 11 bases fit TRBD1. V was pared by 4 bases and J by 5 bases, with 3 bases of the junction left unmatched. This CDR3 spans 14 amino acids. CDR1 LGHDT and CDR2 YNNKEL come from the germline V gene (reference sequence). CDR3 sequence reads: CASSLRDRGTEAFF. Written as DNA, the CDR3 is TGTGCCAGCAGCCTCCGGGACAGGGGGACTGAAGCTTTCTTT.

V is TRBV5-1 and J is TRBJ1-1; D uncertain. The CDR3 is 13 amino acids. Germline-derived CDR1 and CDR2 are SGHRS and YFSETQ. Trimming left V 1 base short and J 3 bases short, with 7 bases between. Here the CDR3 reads CASSLSSDTEAFF. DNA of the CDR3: TGCGCCAGCAGCTTGTCGTCGGACACTGAAGCTTTCTTT. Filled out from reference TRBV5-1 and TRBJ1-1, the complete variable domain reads KAGVTQTPRYLIKTRGQQVTLSCSPISGHRSVSWYQQTPGQGLQFLFEYFSETQRNKGNFPGRFSGRQFSNSRSEMNVSTLELGDSALYLCASSLSSDTEAFFGQGTRLTVV.

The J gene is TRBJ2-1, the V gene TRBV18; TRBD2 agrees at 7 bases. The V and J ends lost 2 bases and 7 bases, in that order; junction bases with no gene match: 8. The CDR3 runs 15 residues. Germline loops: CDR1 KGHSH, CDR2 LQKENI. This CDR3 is CASSPEVTSKNEQFF. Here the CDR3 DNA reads TGTGCCAGCTCACCAGAGGTGACTAGCAAGAATGAGCAGTTCTTC.

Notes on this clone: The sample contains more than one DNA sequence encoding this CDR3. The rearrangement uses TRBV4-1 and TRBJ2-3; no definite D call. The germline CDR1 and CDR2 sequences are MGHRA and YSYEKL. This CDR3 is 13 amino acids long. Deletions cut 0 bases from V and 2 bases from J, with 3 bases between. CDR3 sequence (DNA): TGCGCCAGCAGCCAAGAGTACACAGATACGCAGTATTTT. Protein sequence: CASSQEYTDTQYF.